This T cell receptor (beta chain) was identified in a study of neurological immune-mediated disorders (dated by TCRdb to about 2019). With respect to the entire study: Among the roughly 34 multiple sclerosis patients, relapsing-remitting MS was present in roughly 30 and secondary progressive MS was present in 3. Using UMI-based sequencing, the study compared peripheral blood TCR-beta repertoires from patients with HTLV-I-associated myelopathy (HAM/TSP), patients with multiple sclerosis, and healthy controls. Alongside PBMC samples, the set of approximately 100 TCR-beta libraries contained longitudinal samples, technical triplicates, and paired CD4+ and CD8+ T-cell subsets that had been sorted. The cohort included 60 to 75 subjects: approximately 14 with HAM/TSP, about 35 with multiple sclerosis, and about 20 healthy controls. What the study reported, not specific to this receptor: Phylogenetic analysis grouped repertoires from 18 of 34 MS patients into a cluster of related CDR3 sequences, suggesting a possible repertoire-level signature. The MS cluster was not associated with any clinical or MRI features, and the authors stated that larger cohorts are needed. TCR clonal expansion was highest in HAM/TSP patients and lowest in MS patients, with MS patients falling below even healthy controls. No identical CDR3 amino acid sequences were shared among expanded clones across subjects, suggesting private TCR-beta repertoires in all groups.

Taking its sample share into account, this clonotype is medium-sized (0.01 to 0.1%). Its antigen is still unknown. An end of the junction differs from the germline gene, which may be a read error. CDR1 SGHDT and CDR2 YYEEEE are derived from the germline V gene. The CDR3 goes from the cysteine to the phenylalanine over 8 residues. Solely the CDR3 DNA is kept, with 24 bases framed from the first base. cDNA was synthesized by template-switch 5'RACE using a primer carrying a 10-nucleotide random unique molecular identifier by which each TCR transcript was tagged. Every sequencing run covered 15-18 subjects and yielded more than 180 million TCR-beta sequences. Total RNA was extracted with the RNeasy kit. The KAPA Real-time Library Amplification kit was used to amplify TCR-beta VDJ regions with primers targeting the TCR constant region and the 5'RACE anchor. A first PCR added sample indexes and Illumina adaptors, after which a second PCR increased the library yield. The roughly 650 bp TCR product was size-selected on a 2% E-gel SizeSelection system after Ampure bead purification. Before pooling, library quality was assessed on a Bioanalyzer, concentration was determined with Qubit, and library quantification was performed with the Kapa Library Quantification kit. An Illumina HiSeq 2500 was used to sequence the libraries paired-end at 2 x 150 bp. To increase sequence diversity, roughly 24-32% phiX was spiked into each library pool. The study's own analysis went as follows. The UMI-based MiGEC pipeline processed quality-filtered reads and removed over 75% of raw TCR sequences during error correction. VDJ genes were aligned to IMGT germline references, and clonotypes were defined by unique CDR3 amino acid sequence plus V-J genes. Clonal expansion, Shannon diversity, and CDR3 relatedness (CalcPairwiseDistances, ClusterSamples) were evaluated with VDJtools, and phylogenetic trees were built with CLCbio workbench. Clones with at least 8 unique UMIs were defined as expanded, with this threshold being based on coefficient-of-variation modelling across technical triplicates. The public reads were run again by TCRdb, first through fastp at Q25 and then through MiXCR, and only productive beta chains were kept. Identical CDR3 protein sequences are pooled into one entry, listed with their most common genes and DNA. The V and J calls were not made by the authors but by TCRdb's processing. A total of roughly 21,000 distinct CDR3 sequences appear in this sample, around a sixth of them only once. The ten most abundant clones make up approximately 7.9% of the sample.

For sorted-subset TCR libraries, 1 million sorted CD4+ or CD8+ T cells were used. Multiple sclerosis patients were enrolled in a US clinical protocol evaluating disease progression by magnetic resonance imaging. Peripheral blood underwent Ficoll-Hypaque density gradient centrifugation to isolate PBMCs, which were then cryopreserved in liquid nitrogen. The study also sequenced paired sorted CD4+ and CD8+ subsets from healthy controls, HAM/TSP patients and MS patients. The sequence was collected from a woman between 18 and 29 years old with multiple sclerosis. Sample: CD8+ T cells from blood. Here the chain combines TRBV5-6 and TRBJ2-4, with no D gene named confidently. The DNA sequence reads TGTGCCAGCAGCTTGCGGCTCTTC. This translates into CASSLRLF.